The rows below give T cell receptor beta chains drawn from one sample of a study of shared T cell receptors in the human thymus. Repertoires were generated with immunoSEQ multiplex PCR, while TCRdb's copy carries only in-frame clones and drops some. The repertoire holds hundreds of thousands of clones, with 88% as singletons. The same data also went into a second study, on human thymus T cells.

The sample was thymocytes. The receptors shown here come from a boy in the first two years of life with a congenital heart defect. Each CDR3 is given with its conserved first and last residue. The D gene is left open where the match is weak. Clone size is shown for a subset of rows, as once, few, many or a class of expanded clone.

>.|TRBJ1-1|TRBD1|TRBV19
TGTGCCAGTAGTCTATCCGGGACAGTGAACACTGAAGCTTTCTTT
CASSLSGTVNTEAFF
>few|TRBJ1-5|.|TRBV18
TGTGCCAGCTCGGAACGGGGGGGACCCAATCAGCCCCAGCATTTT
CASSERGGPNQPQHF
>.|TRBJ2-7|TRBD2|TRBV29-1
TGCAGCGCAGCCGCCCGGGGGACTAGCGGAGCAAGGTACGAGCAGTACTTC
CSAAARGTSGARYEQYF
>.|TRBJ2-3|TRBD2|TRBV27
TGTGCCAGCAGTCCCTCGACTAGCGGGAGGCCCAAAGGGGACACAGATACGCAGTATTTT
CASSPSTSGRPKGDTDTQYF
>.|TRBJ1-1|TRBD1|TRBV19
TGTGCCAGTAGTTTGCAGGGGGGACACATGAACACTGAAGCTTTCTTT
CASSLQGGHMNTEAFF
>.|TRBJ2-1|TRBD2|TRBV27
TGTGCCAGCAGCCGCCCGACTAGCGGCTGGGGTGAGCAGTTCTTC
CASSRPTSGWGEQFF
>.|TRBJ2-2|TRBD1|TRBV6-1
TGTGCCAGCAGAAACAGGGGCCCAGGCACCGGGGAGCTGTTTTTT
CASRNRGPGTGELFF
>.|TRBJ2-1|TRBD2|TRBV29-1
TGCAGCGTTGAAGATCGCCCAGCGGGAGGGACTAACAATGAGCAGTTCTTC
CSVEDRPAGGTNNEQFF
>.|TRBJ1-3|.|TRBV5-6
TGTGCCAGCAGCTTGGCCGGGAGCGGAAACACCATATATTTT
CASSLAGSGNTIYF
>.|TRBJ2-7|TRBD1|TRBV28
TGTGCCAGCACCGACAGGGCAGCCTGGGACGAGCAGTACTTC
CASTDRAAWDEQYF
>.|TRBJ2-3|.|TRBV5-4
TGTGCCAGCAGCTTGGTGAGGCGGGATCCCGCGGCAGATACGCAGTATTTT
CASSLVRRDPAADTQYF
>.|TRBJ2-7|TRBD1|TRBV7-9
TGTGCCAGCAGCCTCGGACAGGGTACCTACGAGCAGTACTTC
CASSLGQGTYEQYF
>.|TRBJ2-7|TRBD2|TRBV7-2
TGTGCCAGCAGCTTAGACGGGGGGAGCTCCTACGAGCAGTACTTC
CASSLDGGSSYEQYF
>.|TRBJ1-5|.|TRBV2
TGTGCCAGCAGTCTGAGCAATCAGCCCCAGCATTTT
CASSLSNQPQHF
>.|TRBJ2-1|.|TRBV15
TGTGCCACCAGCAGAGGCGGGTCTTTTGGCAATGAGCAGTTCTTC
CATSRGGSFGNEQFF
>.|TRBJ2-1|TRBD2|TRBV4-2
TGTGCCAGCAGCCACGAACTAGCGGGAGGGCCGGACAATGAGCAGTTCTTC
CASSHELAGGPDNEQFF